This TCR beta chain appears in the sequencing data of a study of cytomegalovirus exposure and HLA in healthy donors. Notes on this clone: Its antigen is not known.

Researchers ran the PCR with 60 Vbeta and 13 Jbeta primers. The protocol was immunoSEQ multiplex PCR, while the TCRdb copy is restricted to in-frame clones and leaves out a portion. Here the sample spans 100,000 or so clones, more than 75% being singletons. Findings of the study overall: As confirmed in vitro, three CMV-associated chains were specific for CMV antigens.

The receptor was derived from a man younger than 30 in good health and CMV-seronegative. The specimen sequenced was PBMCs.

The CDR3 DNA sequence: TGCGCCAGCAGCTTGGCTGTAAACACGGAGGGCTACACCTTC. Its protein product is CASSLAVNTEGYTF. The chain couples TRBV5-1 to TRBJ1-2; D is unclear. Germline V gene sequence: CDR1 SGHRS, CDR2 YFSETQ. This CDR3 is built from 14 residues. Trimming cost V 0 bases and J 8 bases, with 14 bases left between them.